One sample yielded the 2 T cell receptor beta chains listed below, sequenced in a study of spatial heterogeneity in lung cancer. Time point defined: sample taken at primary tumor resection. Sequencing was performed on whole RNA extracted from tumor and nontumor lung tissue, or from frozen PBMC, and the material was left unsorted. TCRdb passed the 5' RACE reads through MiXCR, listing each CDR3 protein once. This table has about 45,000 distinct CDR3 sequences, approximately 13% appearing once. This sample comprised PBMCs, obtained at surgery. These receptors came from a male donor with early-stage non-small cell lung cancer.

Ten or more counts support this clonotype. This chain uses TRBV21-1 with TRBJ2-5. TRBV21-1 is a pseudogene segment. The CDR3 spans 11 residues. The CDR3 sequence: CASSKDSSEYF. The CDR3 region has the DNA TGTGCCAGCAGCAAAGACAGTTCCGAGTACTTC.

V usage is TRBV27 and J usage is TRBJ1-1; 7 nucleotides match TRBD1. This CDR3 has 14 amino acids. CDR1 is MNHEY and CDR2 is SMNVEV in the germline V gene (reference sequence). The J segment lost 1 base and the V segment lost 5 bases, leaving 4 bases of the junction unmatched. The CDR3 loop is CASSGRTGNTEAFF. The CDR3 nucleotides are TGTGCCAGCAGTGGACGGACAGGGAACACTGAAGCTTTCTTT.